This passage covers 25 T cell receptor beta chains from one sample sequenced in a study of blood T cell repertoires in COVID-19. Assay: immunoSEQ multiplex PCR; the TCRdb copy retains only in-frame clones and omits some. Among 60,000 to 85,000 clones listed, approximately 84% were seen once. Material for sequencing was peripheral blood. The receptors here all came from a man in his sixties or seventies with acute or convalescent COVID-19.

V and J are TRBV18 and TRBJ1-5; 7 nucleotides agree with TRBD1. V lost 6 bases and J lost 5; bases outside the gene matches: 4. The CDR3 runs 13 residues. In germline, CDR1 is KGHSH, CDR2 LQKENI. For the CDR3, the DNA is TGTGCCAGCTCCCTCGACAGGGATCAGCCCCAGCATTTT. Translating gives CASSLDRDQPQHF.

The chain's CDR3 is CASRSGLEGQETQYF. The CDR3 region has the DNA TGTGCCAGTAGATCGGGACTAGAGGGACAAGAGACCCAGTACTTC. This chain connects TRBV19 to TRBJ2-5; 8 bases are shared with TRBD2. The V gene's germline CDR1 is LNHDA and CDR2 SQIVND (reference sequence). Trimming cost V 6 bases and J 2 bases; bases outside gene matches: 8. CDR3 size: 15 residues.

This chain uses TRBV14 with TRBJ2-5; TRBD2 is a possible D gene (5 bases). The CDR3 length is 13 residues. Germline V CDR1 and CDR2: SGHDN, FVKESK. V dropped 4 bases and J dropped 7 bases, with 13 bases sitting between them. CDR3 protein: CASSRAGVGTQYF. CDR3 nucleotides: TGTGCCAGCAGCCGGGCCGGGGTGGGGACCCAGTACTTC.

The chain carries TRBV6-5 and TRBJ1-1; possible D gene TRBD1, 5 bases. CDR3 length: 16 amino acids. Germline-derived CDR1 and CDR2 are MNHEY and SVGAGI. V shed 0 bases and J shed 1 base, with 12 bases lying between them. The CDR3, as DNA: TGTGCCAGCAGTTACTCGGGGGTCGGGGGGAACACTGAAGCTTTCTTT. Translated: CASSYSGVGGNTEAFF.

The genes are TRBV19 and TRBJ1-2; 9 bases are a match to TRBD1. The CDR3 consists of 15 residues. J lost 4 bases, V lost 5 bases, and 8 bases had no gene match. CDR1 LNHDA and CDR2 SQIVND come from the germline V gene (reference sequence). The CDR3 sequence is CASSPTGGLGYGYTF. The CDR3 DNA sequence: TGTGCCAGTAGTCCTACAGGGGGCCTCGGCTATGGCTACACCTTC. The whole variable domain, remainder taken from reference TRBV19 and TRBJ1-2, is DGGITQSPKYLFRKEGQNVTLSCEQNLNHDAMYWYRQDPGQGLRLIYYSQIVNDFQKGDIAEGYSVSREKKESFPLTVTSAQKNPTAFYLCASSPTGGLGYGYTFGSGTRLTVV.

The chain carries TRBV18 and TRBJ2-3; TRBD2 aligns across 10 bases. There are 16 residues in the CDR3. The germline V gene encodes CDR1 KGHSH and CDR2 LQKENI. V lost 5 bases, J lost 0 bases, and 5 bases stayed unmatched. CDR3 region: CASSSLAGGSTDTQYF. Here the CDR3 DNA reads TGTGCCAGCTCATCATTAGCGGGAGGAAGCACAGATACGCAGTATTTT.

V and J are TRBV18 and TRBJ1-2; 7 bases are shared with TRBD1. The length of the CDR3 is 13 residues. V gave up 6 bases and J gave up 3 bases; unmatched junction bases: 4. The germline V gene has CDR1 KGHSH and CDR2 LQKENI. CDR3 nucleotide sequence: TGTGCCAGCTCCATAGGGGGCCACTATGGCTACACCTTC. Its translation is CASSIGGHYGYTF.

In this sample, this clone turned up once. The J gene is TRBJ1-5, the V gene TRBV2, with 7 nucleotides matching TRBD1. Germline CDR1 is SNHLY and CDR2 is FYNNEI. Germline trimming cut 7 bases from V and 2 bases from J; bases unmatched to any gene: 8. The CDR3 totals 15 residues. CDR3 nucleotides: TGTGCCAGCACCCCCCTCACAGGGGGCAATCAGCCCCAGCATTTT. Translated: CASTPLTGGNQPQHF.

The chain uses TRBV6-5 and TRBJ1-3; 7 bases line up with TRBD1. Losses at the gene ends were 6 bases for V and 4 bases for J; bases not matched to a gene: 6. CDR1 and CDR2 from the germline V gene are MNHEY and SVGAGI. The CDR3 consists of 14 residues. The CDR3 loop is CASRPDRVGNTIYF. CDR3 nucleotide sequence: TGTGCCAGCAGACCCGACAGGGTAGGAAACACCATATATTTT.

This chain connects TRBV9 to TRBJ2-1, with a weak D call TRBD2 (6 bases). The germline V gene encodes CDR1 SGDLS and CDR2 YYNGEE. The ends were cut back, 0 bases at V and 7 bases at J, with 8 bases in the middle. The CDR3 sequence is 13 residues long. CDR3 in DNA: TGTGCCAGCAGCGTAGGGGGGGTAAATGAGCAGTTCTTC. It is translated as CASSVGGVNEQFF.

The chain carries TRBV3-1 (or the pseudogene TRBV3-2) and TRBJ1-2; a weak D match, TRBD1 (6 bases). Trimming took 3 bases from V and 2 from J, leaving 13 bases between them. This CDR3 contains 15 residues. Germline loops: CDR1 LGHDT, CDR2 YNNKEL (reference sequence). This CDR3 is CASSHLRGGNYGYTF. CDR3 coding DNA: TGTGCCAGCAGCCACTTAAGGGGGGGGAACTATGGCTACACCTTC.

The V call is TRBV6-5, the J call TRBJ2-7; D unclear. Germline CDR1 is MNHEY and CDR2 is SVGAGI. The CDR3 extends over 14 amino acids. Trimming left V 7 bases short and J 0 bases short, with 13 bases between. CDR3 bases: TGTGCCAGCACCCTCCTGACACCCTCCTACGAGCAGTACTTC. It specifies CASTLLTPSYEQYF.

The chain joins TRBV7-6 to TRBJ2-3, with TRBD1 matching 12 bases. This CDR3 is built from 16 residues. Germline CDR1 SGHVS, CDR2 FNYEAQ. V lost 7 bases to trimming and J lost 3 bases; unmatched junction nucleotides: 8. Written as DNA, the CDR3 is TGTGCCAGCACGGGACAGGGGGCGATCGCGACAGATACGCAGTATTTT. Encoded protein: CASTGQGAIATDTQYF.

The sample holds a few counts of this clone. This sequence joins TRBV6-2 or TRBV6-3 and TRBJ1-4; perhaps TRBD1 as D (6 bases). Germline loops: CDR1 MNHEY, CDR2 SVGEGT. The V end lost 6 bases, the J end lost 6 bases, and 17 bases lay between the germline ends. The length of the CDR3 is 15 residues. The CDR3 sequence: CASRPLMAGDEKLFF. CDR3 sequence (DNA): TGTGCCAGCAGACCTCTGATGGCAGGGGATGAAAAACTGTTTTTT.

The chain has TRBV10-2 and TRBJ2-3, with a tentative D call TRBD2 (5 bases). Deletions cut 7 bases from V and 6 bases from J, with 11 bases between. Germline values: CDR1 WSHSY, CDR2 SAAADI. This CDR3 is 12 amino acids long. The CDR3 here is CASTQGGDTQYF. The DNA of the CDR3 is TGCGCCAGCACCCAAGGCGGGGATACGCAGTATTTT.

This clone was counted a single time. The chain carries TRBV5-8 and TRBJ2-1, with 10 bases that match TRBD2. This CDR3 spans 15 amino acids. Germline-derived CDR1 and CDR2 are SGHTS and YDEGEE. V shed 1 base, J shed 10 bases, and the junction held 8 bases outside the gene matches. DNA for the CDR3: TGTGCCAGCAGCTTGTGGATAGCGGGGGGACGAGAGCAGTTCTTC. Residues: CASSLWIAGGREQFF.

This chain joins TRBV5-1 and TRBJ1-1; D gene ambiguous. The germline V gene encodes CDR1 SGHRS and CDR2 YFSETQ. V dropped 0 bases and J dropped 1 base, with 7 bases sitting between them. CDR3 length equals 14 residues. The DNA of the CDR3 is TGCGCCAGCAGCTTGGACAGCCCGAACACTGAAGCTTTCTTT. Its protein is CASSLDSPNTEAFF.

This chain connects TRBV6-6 to TRBJ2-7, with 13 nucleotides matching TRBD2. The CDR3 consists of 18 residues. Unmatched junction bases numbered 13, after V lost 5 bases and J lost 3 bases. Germline assignment: CDR1 MNHNY and CDR2 SVGAGI (reference sequence). CDR3 residues: CASSPLIPGLAGNYEQYF. Here the CDR3 DNA reads TGTGCCAGCAGTCCTCTAATCCCGGGACTAGCGGGAAACTACGAGCAGTACTTC.

The chain uses TRBV2 and TRBJ2-5, with TRBD2 matching 8 bases. The trim removed 8 bases at V and 4 bases at J, leaving 6 bases unmatched. The CDR3 spans 13 residues. Germline values: CDR1 SNHLY, CDR2 FYNNEI. CDR3 amino acids: CASDSGRGETQYF. As DNA, the CDR3 is TGTGCCAGCGACAGCGGGAGAGGAGAGACCCAGTACTTC.

The V and J genes are TRBV5-4 and TRBJ2-1, with TRBD2 identical over 11 bases. With 3 bases clipped from V and 5 bases from J, the junction kept 7 bases outside the gene matches. Germline V lookup: CDR1 SGHNT, CDR2 YYREEE (reference sequence). CDR3 length equals 16 residues. CDR3 DNA sequence: TGTGCCAGCAGCTCCGTAGCGGGAGGGGCTAACAATGAGCAGTTCTTC. Translated, it gives CASSSVAGGANNEQFF.

This sequence joins TRBV9 and TRBJ1-3; D is uncertain. The germline V and J ends were trimmed by 3 bases and 4 bases, with 14 bases remaining between them. This CDR3 has 15 residues. CDR1 is SGDLS and CDR2 is YYNGEE in the germline V gene. The CDR3 spells CASSAYSFSGNTIYF. CDR3 bases: TGTGCCAGCAGCGCCTACTCTTTCTCAGGAAACACCATATATTTT.

The chain links TRBV5-1 to TRBJ1-6; 7 bases align to TRBD1. V shed 2 bases and J 16 bases; nucleotides not matched to a gene: 9. Germline CDR1 and CDR2: SGHRS and YFSETQ. The CDR3 runs 13 residues. The CDR3 region has the DNA TGCGCCAGCAGCTTTTCCTCCGACAGGGCACTCCACTTT. Its protein product is CASSFSSDRALHF.

The V gene is TRBV28, the J gene TRBJ1-2, with a tentative D call TRBD1 (5 bases). Trimming took off 2 bases at V and 7 bases at J, with 8 bases between the two ends. CDR3 length equals 12 residues. Germline CDR1 is MDHEN and CDR2 is SYDVKM. CDR3 nucleotides: TGTGCCAGCAGTTTACAGGGTCTTGGCTACACCTTC. Translated, it gives CASSLQGLGYTF.

V usage is TRBV27 and J usage is TRBJ1-4, with a weak D call TRBD1 (5 bases). Germline lookup yields CDR1 MNHEY and CDR2 SMNVEV (reference sequence). This CDR3 spans 15 amino acids. V lost 2 bases and J lost 0, with 7 bases in between. CDR3 region: CASSLGGATNEKLFF. For the CDR3, the DNA is TGTGCCAGCAGTTTAGGGGGGGCAACTAATGAAAAACTGTTTTTT.

The sample holds one count of this clone. The rearrangement joins TRBV5-1 to TRBJ2-7; D might be TRBD2 (7 bases). V was trimmed by 5 bases and J by 6 bases, leaving 9 bases between them. This CDR3 comprises 11 residues. From germline, CDR1 is SGHRS and CDR2 YFSETQ. CDR3 residues: CASRGGPEQYF. The CDR3, as DNA: TGCGCCAGCAGGGGGGGGCCCGAGCAGTACTTC. Looking up the rest from reference TRBV5-1 and TRBJ2-7 gives the full variable domain: KAGVTQTPRYLIKTRGQQVTLSCSPISGHRSVSWYQQTPGQGLQFLFEYFSETQRNKGNFPGRFSGRQFSNSRSEMNVSTLELGDSALYLCASRGGPEQYFGPGTRLTVT.